This TCR beta chain comes out of a study of beta chain features in type 1 diabetes. General study points: Type 1 diabetes patients had moderately but significantly shorter TCRB CDR3s in all four CD4+ subsets.

Concerning this clone: Its antigen is not known.

cDNA synthesis used the whole RNA isolate, giving expressed TCRB sequences. The assay was immunoSEQ multiplex PCR, and TCRdb's table has in-frame clones only and misses some. The sample holds some 350,000 clones; approximately 12% are singletons and the top ten take approximately 0.016%. Germline assignment: CDR1 SGDLS and CDR2 YYNGEE. CDR3 size: 17 residues. V lost 0 bases, J lost 1 base, and 14 bases lay in between. Sequencing was done on a sample of naive CD4+ T cells from blood. V gene TRBV9 combines with J gene TRBJ1-3; D is unresolved. The source of this sequence is a woman in her late teens or twenties with type 1 diabetes. CDR3 nucleotides: TGTGCCAGCAGCGTAGAAGCCGCAGGTTATTCTGGAAACACCATATATTTT. This codes for CASSVEAAGYSGNTIYF.